The present T cell receptor beta chain was sequenced within a study of blood T cell repertoires in COVID-19. For the study at large: Acute and convalescent COVID-19 samples came from the United States, Italy and Spain. PBMCs, B-cell-depleted T cells, or T cells were the source of the cDNA or gDNA that made up the material.

In germline, CDR1 is SGHVS, CDR2 FQNEAQ. The CDR3 covers 15 residues. The trim removed 5 bases at V and 8 bases at J, leaving 14 bases unmatched. The sample holds one count of this clone. As handled by the study authors: It was from reference gene primer amplification that nucleated cell counts were estimated. Some clones are missing from TCRdb's copy, which holds only in-frame ones; the method was immunoSEQ multiplex PCR. V and J calls plus clone size are reproduced from that table; the DNA served to infer D and trimming. The table lists 200,000 to 300,000 clones, 86% of them singletons, with approximately 9.8% in the top ten.

This TCR was sampled from a man aged 40-49 years who had recovered from COVID-19. V and J are TRBV7-8 and TRBJ1-1; TRBD1 agrees at 7 bases. The sample consisted of peripheral blood. CDR3 in DNA: TGTGCCAGCAGCGAGTATGCCGGGACAGCCACAGAAGCTTTCTTT. Translation gives CASSEYAGTATEAFF.